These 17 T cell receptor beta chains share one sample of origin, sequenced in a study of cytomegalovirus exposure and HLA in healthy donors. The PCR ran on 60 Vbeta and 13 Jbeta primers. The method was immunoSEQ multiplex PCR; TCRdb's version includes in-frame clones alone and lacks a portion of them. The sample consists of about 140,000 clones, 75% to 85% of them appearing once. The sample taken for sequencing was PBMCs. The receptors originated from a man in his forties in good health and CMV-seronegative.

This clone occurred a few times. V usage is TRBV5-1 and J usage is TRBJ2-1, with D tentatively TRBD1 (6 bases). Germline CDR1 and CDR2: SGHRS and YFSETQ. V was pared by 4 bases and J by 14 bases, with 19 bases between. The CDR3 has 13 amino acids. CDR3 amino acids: CASSTDKQGKEFF. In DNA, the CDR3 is TGCGCCAGCAGCACGGACAAACAGGGCAAGGAGTTCTTC.

The CDR3 reads CASSFERFGSSYEQYF. In DNA form, the CDR3 reads TGTGCCAGCAGCTTCGAACGGTTTGGGAGCTCCTACGAGCAGTACTTC. V and J are TRBV5-6 and TRBJ2-7; tentative D call: TRBD2 (5 bases). Trimming removed 2 bases at V and 0 bases at J, with 15 bases between. Germline V gives CDR1 SGHDT, CDR2 YYEEEE. The CDR3 is 16 residues long.

CDR3 amino acids: CASSPRGGHQPQHF. The CDR3 DNA reads as TGTGCCAGCAGCCCCCGGGGAGGACATCAGCCCCAGCATTTT. The rearrangement joins TRBV7-2 to TRBJ1-5; D is ambiguous. Trimming shortened V by 5 bases and J by 5 bases, and 13 bases separated the two germline ends. This CDR3 comprises 14 residues. Germline CDR1 reads SGHTA; CDR2 reads FQGNSA.

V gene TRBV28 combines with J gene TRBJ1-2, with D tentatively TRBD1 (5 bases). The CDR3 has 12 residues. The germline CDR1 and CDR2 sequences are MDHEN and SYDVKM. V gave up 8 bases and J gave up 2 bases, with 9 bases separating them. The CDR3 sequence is CASGGGNYGYTF. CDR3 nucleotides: TGTGCCAGCGGGGGAGGAAACTATGGCTACACCTTC.

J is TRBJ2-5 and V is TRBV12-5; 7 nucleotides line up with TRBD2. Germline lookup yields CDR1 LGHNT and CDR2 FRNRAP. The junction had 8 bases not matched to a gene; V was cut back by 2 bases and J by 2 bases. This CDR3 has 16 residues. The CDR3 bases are TGTGCTAGTGGTTTGTCAGCTAGCGGAGATCAAGAGACCCAGTACTTC. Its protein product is CASGLSASGDQETQYF.

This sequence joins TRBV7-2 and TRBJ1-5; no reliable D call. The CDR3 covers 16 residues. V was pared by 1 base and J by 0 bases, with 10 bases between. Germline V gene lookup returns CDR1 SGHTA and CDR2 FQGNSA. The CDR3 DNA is TGTGCCAGCAGCTTAGAGAGGGTTGTTAGCAATCAGCCCCAGCATTTT. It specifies CASSLERVVSNQPQHF.

The CDR3 protein is CAIKLDRAIANTGELFF. As DNA, the CDR3 is TGTGCCATCAAACTAGACAGGGCTATCGCAAACACCGGGGAGCTGTTTTTT. The chain links TRBV10-3 to TRBJ2-2, with 7 bases lining up with TRBD1. After removal of 7 bases from V and 2 bases from J, the junction contained 13 bases not matched to a gene. This CDR3 contains 17 residues. Germline CDR1 is ENHRY and CDR2 is SYGVKD.

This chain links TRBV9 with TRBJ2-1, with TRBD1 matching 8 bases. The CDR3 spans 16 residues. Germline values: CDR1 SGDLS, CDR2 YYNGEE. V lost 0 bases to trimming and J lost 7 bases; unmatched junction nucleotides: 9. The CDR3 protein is CASSVVMSGGGNEQFF. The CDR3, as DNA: TGTGCCAGCAGCGTAGTAATGTCAGGGGGCGGGAATGAGCAGTTCTTC.

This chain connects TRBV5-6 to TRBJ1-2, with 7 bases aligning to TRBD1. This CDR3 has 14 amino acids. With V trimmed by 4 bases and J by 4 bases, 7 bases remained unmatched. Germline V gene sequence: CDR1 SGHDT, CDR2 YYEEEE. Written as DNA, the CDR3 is TGTGCCAGCAGCCTCGGACAGGTTGCCTATGGCTACACCTTC. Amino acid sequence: CASSLGQVAYGYTF.

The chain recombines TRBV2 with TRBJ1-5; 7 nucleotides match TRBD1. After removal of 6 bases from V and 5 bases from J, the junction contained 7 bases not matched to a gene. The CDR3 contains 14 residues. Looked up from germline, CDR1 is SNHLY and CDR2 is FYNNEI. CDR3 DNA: TGTGCCAGCAGCCTTAGACAGGGCGATCAGCCCCAGCATTTT. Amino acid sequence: CASSLRQGDQPQHF.

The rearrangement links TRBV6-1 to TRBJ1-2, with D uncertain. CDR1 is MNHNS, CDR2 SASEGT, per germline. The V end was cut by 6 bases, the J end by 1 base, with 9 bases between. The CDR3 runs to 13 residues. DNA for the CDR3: TGTGCCAGCAGCAGGACTTATAACTATGGCTACACCTTC. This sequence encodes CASSRTYNYGYTF.

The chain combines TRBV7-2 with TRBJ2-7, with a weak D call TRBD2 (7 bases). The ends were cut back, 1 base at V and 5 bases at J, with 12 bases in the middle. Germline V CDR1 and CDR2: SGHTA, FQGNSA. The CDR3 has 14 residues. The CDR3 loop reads CASSLEGGIHEQYF. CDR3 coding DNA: TGTGCCAGCAGCTTAGAGGGGGGGATCCACGAGCAGTACTTC.

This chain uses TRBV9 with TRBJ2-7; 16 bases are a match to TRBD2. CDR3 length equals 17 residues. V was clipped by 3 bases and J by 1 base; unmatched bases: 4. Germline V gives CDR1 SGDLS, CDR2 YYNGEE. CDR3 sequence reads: CASSAGGLAGGSYEQYF. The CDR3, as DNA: TGTGCCAGCAGCGCGGGGGGACTAGCGGGGGGGTCCTACGAGCAGTACTTC. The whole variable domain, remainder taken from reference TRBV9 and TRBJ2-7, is DSGVTQTPKHLITATGQRVTLRCSPRSGDLSVYWYQQSLDQGLQFLIQYYNGEERAKGNILERFSAQQFPDLHSELNLSSLELGDSALYFCASSAGGLAGGSYEQYFGPGTRLTVT.

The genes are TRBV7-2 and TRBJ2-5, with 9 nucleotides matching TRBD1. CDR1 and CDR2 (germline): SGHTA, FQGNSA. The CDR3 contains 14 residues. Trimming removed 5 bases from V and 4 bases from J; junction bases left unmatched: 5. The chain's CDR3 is CASSRDRGAETQYF. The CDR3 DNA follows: TGTGCCAGCAGCCGTGACAGGGGGGCAGAGACCCAGTACTTC.

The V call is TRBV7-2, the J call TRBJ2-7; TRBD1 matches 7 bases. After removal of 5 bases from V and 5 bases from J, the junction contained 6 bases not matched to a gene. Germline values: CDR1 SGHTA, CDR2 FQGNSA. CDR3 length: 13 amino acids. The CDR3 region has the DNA TGTGCCAGCAGCACCCGACAGGGCCACGAGCAGTACTTC. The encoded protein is CASSTRQGHEQYF.

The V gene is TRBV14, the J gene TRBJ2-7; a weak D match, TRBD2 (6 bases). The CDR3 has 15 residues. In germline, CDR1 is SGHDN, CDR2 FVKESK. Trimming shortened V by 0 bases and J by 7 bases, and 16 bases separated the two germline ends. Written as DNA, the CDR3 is TGTGCCAGCAGCCAAGATCCGGCGGGGCGCGGTGAGCAGTACTTC. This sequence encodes CASSQDPAGRGEQYF.

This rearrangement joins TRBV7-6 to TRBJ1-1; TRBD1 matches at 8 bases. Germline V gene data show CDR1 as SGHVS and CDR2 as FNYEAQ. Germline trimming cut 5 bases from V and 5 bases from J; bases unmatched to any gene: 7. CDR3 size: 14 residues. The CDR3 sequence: CASSERTGRTEAFF. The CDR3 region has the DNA TGTGCCAGCAGCGAGCGGACAGGGAGAACTGAAGCTTTCTTT.